This TCR beta chain was captured by sequencing in a study of cytomegalovirus exposure and HLA in healthy donors. Overall study: The Caucasian-associated ancestry cluster held 65% to 85% of a few hundred genotyped donors.

Healthy individuals who donated bone marrow served as the donors. The CDR3 has 14 amino acids. Germline assignment: CDR1 SQVTM and CDR2 ANQGSEA. Trimming cost V 3 bases and J 5 bases, with 13 bases left between them. PCR primers comprised 60 Vbeta and 13 Jbeta primers. The assay was immunoSEQ multiplex PCR, and TCRdb's table has in-frame clones only and misses some. Here the sample spans over 100,000 clones, roughly 80% being singletons. Sequenced: PBMCs. The rearrangement uses TRBV29-1 and TRBJ1-4, with a weak D call TRBD1 (6 bases). This TCR was sampled from a man aged 30 to 45 in good health and CMV-seronegative. The CDR3 DNA is TGCAGCGTTGAGCTTACAGGGCCCAATGAAAAACTGTTTTTT. It is translated as CSVELTGPNEKLFF.